Described below is a single T cell receptor (beta chain) sequence and its context. Its antigen remains unidentified. This specimen belongs to a study of shared clonotypes between healthy human individuals. Study background: CD4 naive and CD4 memory each took three plates per donor, while CD8 naive took two and CD8 memory one.

On sorted subsets, replicate PCRs used about 200 ng DNA, or 25,000 to 35,000 T cell genomes. The repertoire was sequenced with immunoSEQ multiplex PCR; TCRdb's copy has only in-frame clones and lacks some. The profile shows roughly 2.2 million clones, 85% to 95% of them singletons. The study, taken as a whole, reports: At large depth, rarefaction still showed sorted-subset sequencing to be incomplete.

This CDR3 contains 16 residues. With V trimmed by 10 bases and J by 3 bases, 16 bases remained unmatched. Per the germline V gene, CDR1 is MDHEN and CDR2 is SYDVKM. The TCR comes from a man between 18 and 29 years old in good health. Some clones in this sample may be carry-over from other donors' samples. Sequenced material: naive CD4+ T cells from PBMCs. Documented subset: CD45RA+ positively selected. The V gene is TRBV28, the J gene TRBJ2-7; 9 positions agree with TRBD2. CDR3 DNA: TGTGCCACCCTTCTGGGGGGCGGGAGGGGTTTCTACGAGCAGTACTTC. Translation gives CATLLGGGRGFYEQYF.